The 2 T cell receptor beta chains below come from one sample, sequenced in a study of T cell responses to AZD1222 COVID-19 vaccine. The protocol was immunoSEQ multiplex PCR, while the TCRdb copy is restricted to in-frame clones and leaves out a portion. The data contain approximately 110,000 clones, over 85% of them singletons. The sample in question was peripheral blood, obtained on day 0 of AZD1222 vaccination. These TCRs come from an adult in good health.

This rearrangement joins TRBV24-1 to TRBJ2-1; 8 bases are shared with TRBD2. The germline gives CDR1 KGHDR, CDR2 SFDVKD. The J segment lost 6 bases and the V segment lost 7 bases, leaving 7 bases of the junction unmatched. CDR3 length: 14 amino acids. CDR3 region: CATRGTRTFNEQFF. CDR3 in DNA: TGTGCCACCAGAGGGACTAGAACTTTCAATGAGCAGTTCTTC.

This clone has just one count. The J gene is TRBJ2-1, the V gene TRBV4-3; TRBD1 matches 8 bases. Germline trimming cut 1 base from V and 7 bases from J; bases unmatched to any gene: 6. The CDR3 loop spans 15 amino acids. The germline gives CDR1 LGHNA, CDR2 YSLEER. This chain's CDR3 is CASSQVDRDSNEQFF. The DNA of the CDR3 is TGCGCCAGCAGCCAAGTGGACAGGGACTCGAATGAGCAGTTCTTC.